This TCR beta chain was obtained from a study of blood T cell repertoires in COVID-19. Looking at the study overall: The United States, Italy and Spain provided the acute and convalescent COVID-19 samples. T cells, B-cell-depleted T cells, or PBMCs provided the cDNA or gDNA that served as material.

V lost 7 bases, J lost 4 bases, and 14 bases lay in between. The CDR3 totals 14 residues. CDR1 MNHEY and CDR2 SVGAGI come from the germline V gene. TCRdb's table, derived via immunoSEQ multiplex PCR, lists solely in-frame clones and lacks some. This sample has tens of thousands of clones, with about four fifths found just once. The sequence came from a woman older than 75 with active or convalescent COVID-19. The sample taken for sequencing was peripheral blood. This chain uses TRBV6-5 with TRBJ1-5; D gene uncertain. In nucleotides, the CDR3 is TGTGCCAGCACGGATACGGGTTTAAATCAGCCCCAGCATTTT. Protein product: CASTDTGLNQPQHF.